The 20 T cell receptor beta chains reported below all come from one sample, sequenced in a study of blood T cell repertoires in COVID-19. Profiled with immunoSEQ multiplex PCR; TCRdb holds only in-frame clones, not every one. The sample includes approximately 280,000 clones, about nine tenths of them seen just once. The source material was peripheral blood. Receptors originate from a man in his fifties with acute or convalescent COVID-19.

This clone occurred once. The chain links TRBV7-3 to TRBJ2-2; tentatively, D is TRBD1 (5 bases). The CDR3 consists of 15 residues. The germline V gene has CDR1 SGHTA and CDR2 FQGTGA. V lost 5 bases, J lost 0 bases, and 10 bases lay in between. CDR3 sequence (DNA): TGTGCCAGCAGCCGTAGACAGTCGAACACCGGGGAGCTGTTTTTT. It yields the protein CASSRRQSNTGELFF.

A single count supports this clone. This rearrangement joins TRBV7-3 to TRBJ2-2, with D possibly being TRBD2 (5 bases). The V end was cut by 1 base, the J end by 2 bases, with 11 bases between. This CDR3 region has 16 residues. CDR1 is SGHTA, CDR2 FQGTGA, per germline. CDR3 DNA: TGTGCCAGCAGCTTAAAACCCGGGGAAAACACCGGGGAGCTGTTTTTT. Its translation: CASSLKPGENTGELFF.

The J gene is TRBJ1-2, the V gene TRBV5-4; D might be TRBD1 (5 bases). This CDR3 region has 15 residues. Germline assignment: CDR1 SGHNT and CDR2 YYREEE (reference sequence). The V end was cut by 4 bases, the J end by 7 bases, with 20 bases between. CDR3 in DNA: TGTGCCAGCAGCGTGGAGGCCCAGGGATTATCTGGCTACACCTTC. This sequence encodes CASSVEAQGLSGYTF.

This rearrangement joins TRBV10-2 to TRBJ1-6; tentatively, D is TRBD1 (5 bases). The CDR3 consists of 13 residues. V lost 6 bases to trimming and J lost 12 bases, with 15 bases between them. CDR1 and CDR2 (germline): WSHSY, SAAADI. The CDR3 sequence: CASRDNGWEPLHF. In DNA, the CDR3 is TGCGCCAGCAGGGACAACGGTTGGGAACCCCTCCACTTT.

V usage is TRBV12-3 or TRBV12-4 and J usage is TRBJ1-2, with a possible D match to TRBD1 (5 bases). This CDR3 region has 12 residues. Trimming stripped 7 bases from V and 8 bases from J, with 14 bases between. The CDR3 protein is CASKEPGAGYTF. CDR3 DNA sequence: TGTGCCAGCAAGGAACCTGGGGCAGGCTACACCTTC.

This chain joins TRBV14 and TRBJ2-1; no clear D gene. Germline CDR1 reads SGHDN; CDR2 reads FVKESK. V lost 3 bases, J lost 8 bases, and 17 bases lay in between. CDR3 length: 15 amino acids. The CDR3 coding sequence is TGTGCCAGCAGCCACCCCCGAAAATCACTTGATGAGCAGTTCTTC. As protein: CASSHPRKSLDEQFF.

The rearrangement joins TRBV7-3 to TRBJ2-2, with D tentatively TRBD1 (5 bases). V was clipped by 5 bases and J by 4 bases, with 14 bases between them. Germline CDR1 reads SGHTA; CDR2 reads FQGTGA. This CDR3 is 15 amino acids long. The CDR3 here is CASSKGAGPTGELFF. The CDR3 nucleotides read TGTGCCAGCAGCAAAGGGGCAGGGCCCACCGGGGAGCTGTTTTTT.

The chain is built from TRBV7-9 and TRBJ1-6; a possible D gene is TRBD1 (5 bases). Germline loops: CDR1 SEHNR, CDR2 FQNEAQ (reference sequence). This CDR3 is 15 amino acids long. The V end was cut by 0 bases, the J end by 10 bases, with 13 bases between. The CDR3 protein is CASSLARQGGSPLHF. The CDR3 region has the DNA TGTGCCAGCAGCTTAGCGCGGCAGGGTGGGTCACCCCTCCACTTT. Filled out from reference TRBV7-9 and TRBJ1-6, the complete variable domain reads DTGVSQNPRHKITKRGQNVTFRCDPISEHNRLYWYRQTLGQGPEFLTYFQNEAQLEKSRLLSDRFSAERPKGSFSTLEIQRTEQGDSAMYLCASSLARQGGSPLHFGNGTRLTVT.

The rearrangement joins TRBV4-2 to TRBJ1-1; D remains unclear. The CDR3 runs 11 residues. Trimming took 5 bases from V and 2 from J, leaving 3 bases between them. CDR1 is LGHNA, CDR2 YNFKEQ, per germline. Here the CDR3 reads CASSSNTEAFF. The CDR3 DNA follows: TGTGCCAGCAGCTCAAACACTGAAGCTTTCTTT.

The CDR3 DNA follows: TGTGCCAGCAAGAGGGGGCTTGAAGCCGGGGAGCTGTTTTTT. It yields the protein CASKRGLEAGELFF. The chain uses TRBV9 and TRBJ2-2, with 7 bases lining up with TRBD1. This CDR3 is built from 14 residues. Germline V gene lookup returns CDR1 SGDLS and CDR2 YYNGEE. Trimming cost V 6 bases and J 6 bases; bases outside gene matches: 8.

The genes are TRBV2 and TRBJ1-1; D is unresolved. The ends were cut back, 7 bases at V and 4 bases at J, with 16 bases in the middle. This CDR3 has 14 residues. Germline loops: CDR1 SNHLY, CDR2 FYNNEI. CDR3 sequence: CASMFGSGGTEAFF. Written as DNA, the CDR3 is TGTGCCAGCATGTTCGGGAGCGGTGGCACTGAAGCTTTCTTT.

The V and J genes are TRBV10-1 and TRBJ2-7; 9 nucleotides line up with TRBD1. The ends lost 6 bases at V and 7 bases at J; junction bases unmatched: 7. The CDR3 contains 13 residues. Germline V gives CDR1 WNHNN, CDR2 SYGVQD (reference sequence). CDR3 in DNA: TGCGCCAGCAGCAAGGGACAGGGAGGAGAGCAGTACTTC. Its translation: CASSKGQGGEQYF.

The chain recombines TRBV7-6 with TRBJ2-7, with 15 bases identical to TRBD2. Germline V CDR1 and CDR2: SGHVS, FNYEAQ. This CDR3 has 16 residues. V shed 4 bases and J 7 bases; nucleotides not matched to a gene: 8. CDR3 coding DNA: TGTGCCAGCAGCTCTACCGGGACTAGCGGGGGGCGGGAGCAGTACTTC. Its protein product is CASSSTGTSGGREQYF. The whole variable domain, remainder taken from reference TRBV7-6 and TRBJ2-7, is GAGVSQSPRYKVTKRGQDVALRCDPISGHVSLYWYRQALGQGPEFLTYFNYEAQQDKSGLPNDRFSAERPEGSISTLTIQRTEQRDSAMYRCASSSTGTSGGREQYFGPGTRLTVT.

The rearrangement joins TRBV5-1 to TRBJ2-7, with D unclear. There are 14 residues in the CDR3. Germline V CDR1 and CDR2: SGHRS, YFSETQ. The V end was cut by 0 bases, the J end by 0 bases, with 7 bases between. The CDR3 coding sequence is TGCGCCAGCAGCTTGGGCCGAGACTCCTACGAGCAGTACTTC. Protein sequence: CASSLGRDSYEQYF.

The V and J genes are TRBV5-1 and TRBJ1-1; D is uncertain. The length of the CDR3 is 14 residues. The germline gives CDR1 SGHRS, CDR2 YFSETQ. Deletions cut 4 bases from V and 5 bases from J, with 15 bases between. The CDR3 coding sequence is TGCGCCAGCAGCCAACGTGCCGACTCGACTGAAGCTTTCTTT. Translated, it gives CASSQRADSTEAFF.

The chain joins TRBV7-3 to TRBJ2-5; TRBD1 aligns across 8 bases. The CDR3 spans 14 residues. Trimming took 5 bases from V and 5 from J; bases not matched to a gene: 7. From germline, CDR1 is SGHTA and CDR2 FQGTGA. The DNA for the CDR3 is TGTGCCAGCAGCCGCGGACAGGGCTGGGAGACCCAGTACTTC. Protein product: CASSRGQGWETQYF. Using reference TRBV7-3 and TRBJ2-5 for the parts outside the CDR3, the full variable domain is GAGVSQTPSNKVTEKGKYVELRCDPISGHTALYWYRQSLGQGPEFLIYFQGTGAADDSGLPNDRFFAVRPEGSVSTLKIQRTERGDSAVYLCASSRGQGWETQYFGPGTRLLVL.

The CDR3 bases are TGTGCCTGGACTAGGGGACACCTAGGAGTGAACACTGAAGCTTTCTTT. Amino acid sequence: CAWTRGHLGVNTEAFF. The chain combines TRBV30 with TRBJ1-1, with a tentative D call TRBD1 (6 bases). CDR1 GTSNPN and CDR2 SVGIG come from the germline V gene (reference sequence). The CDR3 length is 16 residues. Trimming removed 4 bases from V and 0 bases from J, with 18 bases in between. Filled out from reference TRBV30 and TRBJ1-1, the complete variable domain reads SQTIHQWPATLVQPVGSPLSLECTVEGTSNPNLYWYRQAAGRGLQLLFYSVGIGQISSEVPQNLSASRPQDRQFILSSKKLLLSDSGFYLCAWTRGHLGVNTEAFFGQGTRLTVV.

The chain couples TRBV2 to TRBJ2-2; no firm D call. V dropped 6 bases and J dropped 5 bases, with 10 bases sitting between them. The CDR3 is made up of 13 amino acids. In germline, CDR1 is SNHLY, CDR2 FYNNEI. In DNA, the CDR3 is TGTGCCAGCAGCACTGAGAGTACCGGGGAGCTGTTTTTT. Its translation is CASSTESTGELFF.

The rearrangement uses TRBV6-1 and TRBJ1-6; 7 nucleotides match TRBD1. CDR1 and CDR2 from the germline V gene are MNHNS and SASEGT. Germline trimming cut 3 bases from V and 11 bases from J; bases unmatched to any gene: 7. The CDR3 length is 14 residues. In DNA, the CDR3 is TGTGCCAGCAGTGAGGGACAGAACGGACCACCCCTCCACTTT. Amino acid sequence: CASSEGQNGPPLHF.

The chain carries TRBV29-1 and TRBJ2-3; no clear D. The germline gives CDR1 SQVTM, CDR2 ANQGSEA. V lost 3 bases to trimming and J lost 0 bases, with 13 bases between them. The CDR3 consists of 15 residues. The chain's CDR3 is CSVEARQTSTDTQYF. CDR3 DNA sequence: TGCAGCGTTGAGGCGAGACAAACTAGCACAGATACGCAGTATTTT.